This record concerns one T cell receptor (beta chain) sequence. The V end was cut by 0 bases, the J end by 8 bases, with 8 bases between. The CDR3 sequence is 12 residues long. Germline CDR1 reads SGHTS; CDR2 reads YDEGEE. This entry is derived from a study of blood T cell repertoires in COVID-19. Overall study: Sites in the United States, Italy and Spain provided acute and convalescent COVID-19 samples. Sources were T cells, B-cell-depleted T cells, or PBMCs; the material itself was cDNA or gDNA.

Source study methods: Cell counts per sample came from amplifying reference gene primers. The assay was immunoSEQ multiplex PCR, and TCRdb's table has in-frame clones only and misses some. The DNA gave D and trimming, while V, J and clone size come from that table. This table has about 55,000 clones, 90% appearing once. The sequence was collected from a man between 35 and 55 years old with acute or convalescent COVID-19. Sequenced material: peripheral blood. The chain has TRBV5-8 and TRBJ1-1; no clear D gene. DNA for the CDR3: TGTGCCAGCAGCTTGGCCTACTGGGAAGCTTTCTTT. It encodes CASSLAYWEAFF.